These T cell receptor beta chains were read from a single sample in a study of cytomegalovirus exposure and HLA in healthy donors. The data were produced by immunoSEQ multiplex PCR, yet TCRdb's version contains in-frame clones alone and is incomplete. In the table there are about 150,000 clones, 82% of which are singletons. The sequenced material came from PBMCs. These receptors all stem from a woman aged 50 to 65 in good health and CMV-seropositive. Both conserved end residues are part of each CDR3. D genes are given only for firm matches. The size of a clone is reported for some rows only, either as once, few or many, or as a class for expanded clones.

>TRBV2|.|TRBD2|TRBJ2-3
CASSARLAGGGTQYF
TGTGCCAGCAGTGCCCGACTAGCGGGAGGAGGTACGCAGTATTTT
>TRBV30|.|TRBD2|TRBJ2-2
CAWRLAGGTGELFF
TGTGCCTGGAGACTAGCGGGAGGGACCGGGGAGCTGTTTTTT
>TRBV2|.|TRBD2|TRBJ2-2
CASSAKRGNTGELFF
TGTGCCAGCAGTGCTAAGCGGGGAAACACCGGGGAGCTGTTTTTT
>TRBV30|.|TRBD1|TRBJ1-1
CAWRAGTGADTEAFF
TGTGCCTGGAGGGCAGGGACAGGGGCTGACACTGAAGCTTTCTTT
>TRBV28|.|.|TRBJ1-1
CASSSVGGEHTEAFF
TGTGCCAGCAGTTCGGTCGGCGGTGAACACACTGAAGCTTTCTTT
>TRBV5-1|.|.|TRBJ2-7
CASSDGLTYEQYF
TGCGCCAGCAGTGACGGACTGACCTACGAGCAGTACTTC
>TRBV5-4|once|TRBD1|TRBJ2-7
CASSSQGARYYEQYF
TGTGCCAGCAGTTCCCAGGGGGCGCGGTACTACGAGCAGTACTTC
>TRBV7-9|.|.|TRBJ2-5
CASSLLIFGQETQYF
TGTGCCAGCAGCTTACTAATTTTTGGTCAAGAGACCCAGTACTTC
>TRBV9|once|.|TRBJ1-6
CASSLQGRRSPLHF
TGTGCCAGCAGCTTACAGGGAAGGCGCTCACCCCTCCACTTT
>TRBV2|.|.|TRBJ2-7
CASSVASFGNGNF
.
>TRBV6-6|.|.|TRBJ2-3
CASSYSRRGTDTQYF
TGTGCCAGCAGTTACTCGAGGAGAGGGACAGATACGCAGTATTTT
>TRBV7-2|.|.|TRBJ2-4
CASSLVDQGIQYF
TGTGCCAGCAGCTTAGTGGATCAGGGCATTCAGTACTTC
>TRBV4-3|.|.|TRBJ1-2
CASSQTTGNYGYTF
TGCGCCAGCAGCCAAACAACAGGGAACTATGGCTACACCTTC
>TRBV5-1|.|.|TRBJ2-2
CASSLWLNTGELFF
TGCGCCAGCAGCTTGTGGCTTAACACCGGGGAGCTGTTTTTT
>TRBV4-1|few|TRBD2|TRBJ2-3
CASSLFPAGGRTDTQYF
TGCGCCAGCAGCCTTTTCCCAGCGGGGGGCCGCACAGATACGCAGTATTTT
>TRBV6-1|.|TRBD2|TRBJ2-7
CASSEGTRSSYEQYF
TGTGCCAGCAGTGAGGGGACTAGGTCCTCCTACGAGCAGTACTTC